This T cell receptor beta chain was documented in a study of shared clonotypes between healthy human individuals. This clone was recorded only once. Terminally differentiated effector memory CD45RA+ cells were left out of the naive CD8 fraction, which was CD45RO-negative and positively selected for CCR7. Some clones are missing from TCRdb's copy, which holds only in-frame ones; the method was immunoSEQ multiplex PCR. The sample has about 1.9 million clones, about 94% seen once. Material for sequencing was naive CD8+ T cells from PBMCs. The source is a man between 18 and 35 years old in good health. Some clones in this sample may be carry-over from other donors' samples.

Here the CDR3 DNA reads TGTGCCAGCCGGGCCTTGAAGCGGGAAAAACTGTTTTTT. Protein sequence: CASRALKREKLFF. V is TRBV27 and J is TRBJ1-4, with D unclear. The CDR3 has 13 amino acids. Trimming removed 8 bases from V and 8 bases from J, with 15 bases in between. Germline V gene data show CDR1 as MNHEY and CDR2 as SMNVEV (reference sequence).